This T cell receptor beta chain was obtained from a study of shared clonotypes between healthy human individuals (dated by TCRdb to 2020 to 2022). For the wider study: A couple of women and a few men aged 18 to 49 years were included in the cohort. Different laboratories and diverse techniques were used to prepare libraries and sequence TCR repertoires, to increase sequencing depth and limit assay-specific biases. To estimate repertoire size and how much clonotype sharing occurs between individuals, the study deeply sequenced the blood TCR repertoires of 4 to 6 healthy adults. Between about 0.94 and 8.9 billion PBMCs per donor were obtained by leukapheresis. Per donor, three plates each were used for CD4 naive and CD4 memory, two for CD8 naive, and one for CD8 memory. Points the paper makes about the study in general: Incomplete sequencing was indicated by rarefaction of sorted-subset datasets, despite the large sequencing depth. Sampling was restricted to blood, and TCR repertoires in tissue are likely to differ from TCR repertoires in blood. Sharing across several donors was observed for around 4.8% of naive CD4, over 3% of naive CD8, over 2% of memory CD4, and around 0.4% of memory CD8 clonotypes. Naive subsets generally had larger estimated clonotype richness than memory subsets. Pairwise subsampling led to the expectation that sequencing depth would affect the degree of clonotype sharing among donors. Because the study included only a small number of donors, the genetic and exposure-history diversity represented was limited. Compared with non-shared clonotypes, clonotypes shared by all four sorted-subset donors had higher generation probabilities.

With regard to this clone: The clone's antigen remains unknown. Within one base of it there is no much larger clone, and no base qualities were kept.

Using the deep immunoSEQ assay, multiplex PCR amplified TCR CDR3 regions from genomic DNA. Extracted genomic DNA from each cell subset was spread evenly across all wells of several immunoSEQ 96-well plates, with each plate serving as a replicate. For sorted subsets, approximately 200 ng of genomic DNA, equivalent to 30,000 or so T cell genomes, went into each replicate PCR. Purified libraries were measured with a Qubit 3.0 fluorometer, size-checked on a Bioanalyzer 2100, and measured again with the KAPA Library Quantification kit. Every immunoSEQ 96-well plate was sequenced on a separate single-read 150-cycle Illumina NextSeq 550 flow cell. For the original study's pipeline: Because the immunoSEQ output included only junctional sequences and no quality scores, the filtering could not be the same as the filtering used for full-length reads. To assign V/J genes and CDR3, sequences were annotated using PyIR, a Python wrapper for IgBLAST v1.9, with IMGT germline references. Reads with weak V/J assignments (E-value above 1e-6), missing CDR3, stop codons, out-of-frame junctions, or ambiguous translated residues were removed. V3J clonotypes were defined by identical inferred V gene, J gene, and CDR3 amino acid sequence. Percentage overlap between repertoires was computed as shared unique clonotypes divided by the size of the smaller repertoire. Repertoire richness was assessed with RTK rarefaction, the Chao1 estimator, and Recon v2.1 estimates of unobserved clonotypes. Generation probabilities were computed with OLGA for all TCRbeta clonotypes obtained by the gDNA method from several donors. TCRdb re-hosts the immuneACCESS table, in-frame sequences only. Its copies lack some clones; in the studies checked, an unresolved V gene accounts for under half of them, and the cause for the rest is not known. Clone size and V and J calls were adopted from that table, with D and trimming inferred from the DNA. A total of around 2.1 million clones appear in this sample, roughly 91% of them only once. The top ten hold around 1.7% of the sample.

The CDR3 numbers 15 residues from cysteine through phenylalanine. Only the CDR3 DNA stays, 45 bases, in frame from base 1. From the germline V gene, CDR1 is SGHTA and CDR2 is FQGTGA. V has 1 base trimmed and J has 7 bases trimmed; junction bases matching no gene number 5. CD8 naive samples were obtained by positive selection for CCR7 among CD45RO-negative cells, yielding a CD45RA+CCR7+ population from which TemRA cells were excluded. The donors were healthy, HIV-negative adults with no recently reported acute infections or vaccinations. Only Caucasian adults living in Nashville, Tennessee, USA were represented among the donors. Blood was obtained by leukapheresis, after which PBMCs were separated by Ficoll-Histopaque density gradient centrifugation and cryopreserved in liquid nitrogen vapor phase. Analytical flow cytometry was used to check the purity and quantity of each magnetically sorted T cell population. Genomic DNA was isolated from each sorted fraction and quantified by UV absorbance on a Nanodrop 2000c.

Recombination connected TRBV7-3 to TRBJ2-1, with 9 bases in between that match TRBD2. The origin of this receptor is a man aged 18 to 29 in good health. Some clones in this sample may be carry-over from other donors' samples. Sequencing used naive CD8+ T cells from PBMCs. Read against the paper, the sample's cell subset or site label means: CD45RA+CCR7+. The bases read TGTGCCAGCAGCTTAATTAGCGGGAGCTTGAATGAGCAGTTCTTC. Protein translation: CASSLISGSLNEQFF.